This T cell receptor (beta chain) was identified during a study of cytomegalovirus exposure and HLA in healthy donors. Broader study findings: In a later analysis, a genetic analysis reported fewer productive-TCR N-insertions in an Asian-associated ancestry cluster than the cohort average.

As regards this clone: Its matching antigen is unknown. One end of the junction varies from germline; a read error may be responsible.

The PCR had 60 Vbeta and 13 Jbeta primers. Libraries were prepared by immunoSEQ multiplex PCR; TCRdb keeps only in-frame clonotypes and omits some of them. The sample lists 26,000 or so clones; 60% to 80% were seen once. CDR1 SGHTA and CDR2 FQGNSA come from the germline V gene. The CDR3 covers 15 residues. This TCR derives from a male donor in good health and CMV-seronegative. The sequenced material came from PBMCs. The chain combines TRBV7-2 with TRBJ1-2; 10 bases are a match to TRBD1. The CDR3 here is CASSLGQGASYGYIF. In DNA, the CDR3 is TGTGCCAGCAGCTTAGGACAGGGGGCTTCCTATGGCTACATCTTC.